This entry is about one T cell receptor beta chain. The antigen is unknown. This sample is drawn from a study of cytomegalovirus exposure and HLA in healthy donors. Study overall: Around 86 million unique TCRs, all from HLA-typed donors, were included in an early release of the data.

Researchers ran the PCR with 60 Vbeta and 13 Jbeta primers. Sequencing used immunoSEQ multiplex PCR; TCRdb keeps in-frame clones, though not all of them. The sample has about 160,000 clones, roughly 73% seen once. The germline V gene encodes CDR1 SEHNR and CDR2 FQNEAQ (reference sequence). With 2 bases removed from V and 0 bases from J, the gap between germline ends came to 10 bases. This CDR3 contains 15 residues. General study findings and limits: It was reported in a later analysis that an Asian-associated ancestry cluster showed fewer N-insertions than the 666-donor mean.

The chain employs TRBV7-9 and TRBJ2-5; D remains ambiguous. The sequence was obtained from a woman in her 30s in good health and CMV-seronegative. The source material was PBMCs. The CDR3 loop is CASSLPLTNQETQYF. The CDR3 nucleotides are TGTGCCAGCAGCTTACCCTTGACAAACCAAGAGACCCAGTACTTC.